This T cell receptor (beta chain) was recorded in a study of blood T cells in healthy people across ages (dated by TCRdb to between 2015 and 2016). With respect to the entire study: In model experiments, roughly one uniquely barcoded TCR beta cDNA molecule per two T cells was captured by template switching. Age-related changes in TCR beta repertoire diversity were measured in the study by deep sequencing normalized with unique cDNA molecular identifiers. The donors were divided into four age groups: young (average roughly 17 years), middle-aged (around 41), aged (approximately 64) and long-lived (about 79). To avoid experimental bias, donors of different ages were distributed randomly across sequencing lanes. For two donors (one aged 18 to 29 and one aged 80 or older), the study analyzed two additional independent replicas of 1 million unique cDNA reads from the same blood draw. Points the paper makes about the study in general: Because profiling used bulk unsorted PBMCs, naive and antigen-experienced compartments could not be compared conclusively. As age increased, observed TCR beta diversity per million T cells dropped in a roughly linear way, and a significant reduction was already evident by age 40. Because the CMV infection status of the donors was unknown, age-related changes in expanded clonotypes may potentially have been confounded. Estimates of total diversity based on one million sequenced T cells were regarded as lower bounds and as underestimates. Compared with the aged group, the long-lived group had more naive CD4+ T cells, fewer expanded clones and increased TCR diversity, suggesting age selection. Observed TCR beta diversity correlated strongly with the percentage of naive T cells measured by flow cytometry.

Donors were around 37 systemically healthy Caucasian individuals from Russia aged roughly 6 to 100 years. About 9.1 milliliters of peripheral blood were collected from each donor into EDTA-treated Vacutainer tubes. Ficoll-Paque density-gradient centrifugation was used to isolate PBMCs, with at least 6.5 million per sample. Total RNA was extracted from PBMCs with Trizol reagent, with at least 6 micrograms obtained per sample. The percentages of naive CD45RAhigh/CD27high T cells were determined by flow cytometry on a PBMC aliquot from every donor. V was cut back by 7 bases and J by 2 bases, leaving a gap of 14 bases between them. The CDR3 measures 14 amino acids from cysteine to phenylalanine. CDR3 DNA only is kept here, 42 bases in frame from base 1. According to the germline V gene, CDR1 reads SGHAT and CDR2 reads FQNNGV. About this clonotype itself: The antigen it binds to is not known. No base quality values were provided; no much bigger clone lies one nucleotide off.

Library generation was performed with 5' RACE. These reads were obtained on an Illumina HiSeq 2500. A second PCR of about 6 to 11 cycles was run with a J-beta primer mix and a sample-barcoded 5' primer. A template-switch 5' adaptor carrying 12 random nucleotides introduced a unique molecular identifier onto each TCR beta cDNA molecule. Each sample yielded at least 3 million CDR3-containing paired-end reads. The Mint cDNA synthesis kit, primed by a TRBC-specific oligonucleotide, was used to synthesize first-strand cDNA from all RNA. All cDNA was treated with uracil-DNA glycosylase and then went through a first 18-cycle PCR with the universal primers M1SS and BC2_uni_R. On the study's bioinformatics: Normalization of each sample was performed by random selection of 1 million high-quality reads, each carrying a distinct molecular identifier. Reads sharing molecular identifiers were discarded rather than binned into consensus sequences. CDR3 identification, clonotype clustering and error correction used MiTCR with a Q25 quality threshold and the strictest error-elimination algorithm. A nonparametric unseen species model with Euler transformation was used to estimate lower-bound total TCR beta diversity. Starting from the raw public reads, TCRdb applied fastp trimming at Q25, assembled clones with MiXCR and retained in-frame beta chains. Each CDR3 protein gets just one entry, which takes the most common genes and DNA from the rows behind it. TCRdb, not the original authors, processed these V and J calls. The sample table shows about 1.4 million distinct CDR3 sequences, and approximately 59% are seen once. More than 6% of the sample belongs to the ten largest clones.

The rearrangement joined TRBV11-2 to TRBJ1-2, with no reliable assignment of the D segment. Input material: blood. The clonotype originates from a man aged 18-30 years in good health. The CDR3 region reads CASTESGWNYGYTF. The nucleotides are TGTGCCAGCACCGAATCTGGGTGGAACTATGGCTACACCTTC.